One T cell receptor (beta chain) is described in this entry. Its antigen is as yet unknown. TCRdb's copy holds only in-frame clones and misses some; the assay was immunoSEQ multiplex PCR. The repertoire holds approximately 60,000 clones, with roughly 54% as singletons. The data were taken from a study of cytotoxic CD8 clonotypes in ibrutinib-treated CLL. Turning to the study itself: Response sampling took place at median 12 months of treatment, range 6 to 36.

Trimming took 1 base from V and 1 from J, leaving 5 bases between them. The CDR3 has 14 amino acids. Germline V gene sequence: CDR1 MGHRA, CDR2 YSYEKL. Overall study results and limits: Baseline values of clonality outstripped age-matched healthy donors and followed circulating CD8+ T-cell counts.

Sequencing was performed on PBMCs, taken at disease progression, from a patient treated with ibrutinib. The chain joins TRBV4-1 to TRBJ1-5; no definite D call. The receptor was isolated from a human donor with chronic lymphocytic leukemia. The CDR3 DNA reads as TGCGCCAGCAGCCAAGGTCCGAGCAATCAGCCCCAGCATTTT. Residues: CASSQGPSNQPQHF.